The rows below give T cell receptor beta chains drawn from one sample of a study of neurological immune-mediated disorders. TCRdb re-analysed the 5' RACE reads in MiXCR, keeping a single row per CDR3 protein. The repertoire holds roughly 65,000 distinct CDR3 sequences, with 5.2% as singletons. The sample taken for sequencing was PBMCs. The receptors originated from a human donor with multiple sclerosis. The donor label of this sample is uncertain. The CDR3 runs from the conserved cysteine through the conserved F or W. Fields, in order: CDR3 length, clone size, V gene, J gene, D gene, CDR3 DNA, CDR3 protein. D genes are given only for firm matches. Where a row states a size, it is once, few, many or the class of an expanded clone; other rows omit it.

CDR3 length: 10; clone size: many; V gene: TRBV20-1; J gene: TRBJ2-6; D gene: -; CDR3 DNA: TGCAGTGCTAGGGGGAAGGTCCTGACTTTC; CDR3 protein: CSARGKVLTF
CDR3 length: 18; clone size: few; V gene: TRBV20-1; J gene: TRBJ2-3; D gene: TRBD2; CDR3 DNA: TGCAGTCGCGCCCGATTATTGGGTAGCGGGGGCCTCACAGATACGCAGTATTTT; CDR3 protein: CSRARLLGSGGLTDTQYF
CDR3 length: 11; clone size: many; V gene: TRBV7-9; J gene: TRBJ2-3; D gene: -; CDR3 DNA: TGTGCCAGCTTATACGCATCTACGCAGTATTTT; CDR3 protein: CASLYASTQYF
CDR3 length: 12; clone size: few; V gene: TRBV18; J gene: TRBJ2-1; D gene: TRBD1; CDR3 DNA: TGTGCCAGCTCACCCAGGACAGGTGAGCAGTTCTTC; CDR3 protein: CASSPRTGEQFF
CDR3 length: 14; clone size: -; V gene: TRBV5-1; J gene: TRBJ1-4; D gene: -; CDR3 DNA: TGCGCCAGCAGCCGGGACCCTTCTAATGAAAAACTGTTTTTT; CDR3 protein: CASSRDPSNEKLFF
CDR3 length: 14; clone size: many; V gene: TRBV12-3/TRBV12-4; J gene: TRBJ1-1; D gene: -; CDR3 DNA: TGTGCCAGCACCCCGAAGGACGCGAACACTGAAGCTTTCTTT; CDR3 protein: CASTPKDANTEAFF
CDR3 length: 15; clone size: many; V gene: TRBV20-1; J gene: TRBJ2-3; D gene: TRBD2; CDR3 DNA: TGCAGTGCTATCGGACTAGCGGGGGGGCAAGATACGCAGTATTTT; CDR3 protein: CSAIGLAGGQDTQYF
CDR3 length: 14; clone size: many; V gene: TRBV6-5; J gene: TRBJ1-2; D gene: -; CDR3 DNA: TGTGCCAGCAGGCCCGAGCCAGGGACCTATGGCTACACCTTC; CDR3 protein: CASRPEPGTYGYTF
CDR3 length: 15; clone size: many; V gene: TRBV5-5; J gene: TRBJ2-7; D gene: TRBD1; CDR3 DNA: TGTGCCAGCCTCCCCAGGACAGGGGGTACCTACGAGCAGTACTTC; CDR3 protein: CASLPRTGGTYEQYF
CDR3 length: 15; clone size: many; V gene: TRBV6-5; J gene: TRBJ2-5; D gene: -; CDR3 DNA: TGTGCCAGCAGTTCATGGCAACCAAGGGGAGAGACCCAGTACTTC; CDR3 protein: CASSSWQPRGETQYF
CDR3 length: 16; clone size: many; V gene: TRBV7-2; J gene: TRBJ1-2; D gene: TRBD1; CDR3 DNA: TGTGCCAGCAGCTTAGCAGGATCGCCGACAGGGAAAGGCTACACCTTC; CDR3 protein: CASSLAGSPTGKGYTF
CDR3 length: 14; clone size: many; V gene: TRBV9; J gene: TRBJ1-4; D gene: -; CDR3 DNA: TGTGCCAGCTCCCAGGGCGGTACTAATGAAAAACTGTTTTTT; CDR3 protein: CASSQGGTNEKLFF
CDR3 length: 12; clone size: many; V gene: TRBV10-3; J gene: TRBJ1-2; D gene: TRBD1; CDR3 DNA: TGTGCCACCCAACTGACAGGGGACGGCTACACCTTC; CDR3 protein: CATQLTGDGYTF
CDR3 length: 15; clone size: many; V gene: TRBV10-2; J gene: TRBJ1-4; D gene: TRBD1; CDR3 DNA: TGCGCCAGCTCCGGGACAGGGACAACTAATGAAAAACTGTTTTTT; CDR3 protein: CASSGTGTTNEKLFF
CDR3 length: 15; clone size: many; V gene: TRBV5-1; J gene: TRBJ2-7; D gene: -; CDR3 DNA: TGCGCCAGCAGCTTGGGGTCAGGGATGTCCTACGAGCAGTACTTC; CDR3 protein: CASSLGSGMSYEQYF
CDR3 length: 14; clone size: many; V gene: TRBV9; J gene: TRBJ2-3; D gene: -; CDR3 DNA: TGTGCCAGCAGCGTAGGGGGGGCAGGAGATACGCAGTATTTT; CDR3 protein: CASSVGGAGDTQYF
CDR3 length: 16; clone size: many; V gene: TRBV7-9; J gene: TRBJ1-3; D gene: TRBD1; CDR3 DNA: TGTGCCAGCAGCACCGGGACAGGGGTCTCTGGAAACACCATATATTTT; CDR3 protein: CASSTGTGVSGNTIYF
CDR3 length: 16; clone size: many; V gene: TRBV6-1; J gene: TRBJ1-1; D gene: TRBD1; CDR3 DNA: TGTGCCAGCAGTGAAGGGACAGGGTGGATGAACACTGAAGCTTTCTTT; CDR3 protein: CASSEGTGWMNTEAFF
CDR3 length: 14; clone size: many; V gene: TRBV10-3; J gene: TRBJ1-6; D gene: -; CDR3 DNA: TGTGCCATCAGTGAGAGGGGGGCCCTTTCACCCCTCCACTTT; CDR3 protein: CAISERGALSPLHF
CDR3 length: 15; clone size: many; V gene: TRBV6-5; J gene: TRBJ2-2; D gene: TRBD1; CDR3 DNA: TGTGCCAGCAGGGAGACAGGGGTTGGGACCGGGGAGCTGTTTTTT; CDR3 protein: CASRETGVGTGELFF
CDR3 length: 14; clone size: many; V gene: TRBV11-2; J gene: TRBJ2-7; D gene: -; CDR3 DNA: TGTGCCAGCAGCTTAGAAGTAGCGTCCTACGAGCAGTACTTC; CDR3 protein: CASSLEVASYEQYF
CDR3 length: 14; clone size: many; V gene: TRBV20-1; J gene: TRBJ2-6; D gene: -; CDR3 DNA: TGCAGTGCTAGACCCCAACCTGGGGCCAACGTCCTGACTTTC; CDR3 protein: CSARPQPGANVLTF
CDR3 length: 15; clone size: many; V gene: TRBV20-1; J gene: TRBJ2-1; D gene: -; CDR3 DNA: TGCAGTGCTAGAGAATGGAGGTTGTTTGAGGATGAGCAGTTCTTC; CDR3 protein: CSAREWRLFEDEQFF
CDR3 length: 16; clone size: many; V gene: TRBV14; J gene: TRBJ2-1; D gene: -; CDR3 DNA: TGTGCCAGCAGCCAATACCGGACAGCGTCGGGTAATGAGCAGTTCTTC; CDR3 protein: CASSQYRTASGNEQFF
CDR3 length: 14; clone size: many; V gene: TRBV20-1; J gene: TRBJ2-7; D gene: TRBD2; CDR3 DNA: TGCAGTGCGGGGGCTAGCGGGGGCCCCTACGAGCAGTACTTC; CDR3 protein: CSAGASGGPYEQYF
CDR3 length: 18; clone size: many; V gene: TRBV7-9; J gene: TRBJ2-1; D gene: TRBD2; CDR3 DNA: TGTGCCAGCAGCTGTCGACTAGCGGGGGATCAATACTGCAATGAGCAGTTCTTC; CDR3 protein: CASSCRLAGDQYCNEQFF
CDR3 length: 14; clone size: many; V gene: TRBV2; J gene: TRBJ1-5; D gene: -; CDR3 DNA: TGTGCCAGCGGATCCCGACAGCCCAATCAGCCCCAGCATTTT; CDR3 protein: CASGSRQPNQPQHF
CDR3 length: 12; clone size: many; V gene: TRBV12-3/TRBV12-4; J gene: TRBJ1-3; D gene: -; CDR3 DNA: TGTGCCAGCAGTTTGGAGGGGTTGGCCATATATTTT; CDR3 protein: CASSLEGLAIYF
CDR3 length: 13; clone size: many; V gene: TRBV5-5; J gene: TRBJ2-5; D gene: TRBD2; CDR3 DNA: TGTGCCAGCAGCTGGGGGGGGGAAGAGACCCAGTACTTC; CDR3 protein: CASSWGGEETQYF
CDR3 length: 10; clone size: many; V gene: TRBV2; J gene: TRBJ1-2; D gene: -; CDR3 DNA: TGTGCCAGCAGGAACGGTGGCTACACCTTC; CDR3 protein: CASRNGGYTF
CDR3 length: 14; clone size: many; V gene: TRBV5-1; J gene: TRBJ2-5; D gene: TRBD2; CDR3 DNA: TGCGCCAGCAGCTTGGTCGCGGGGGAAGAGACCCAGTACTTC; CDR3 protein: CASSLVAGEETQYF
CDR3 length: 11; clone size: many; V gene: TRBV3-1; J gene: TRBJ2-3; D gene: -; CDR3 DNA: TGTGCCAGCAGCCAGCGGCATACGCAGTATTTT; CDR3 protein: CASSQRHTQYF
CDR3 length: 16; clone size: many; V gene: TRBV5-6; J gene: TRBJ2-1; D gene: -; CDR3 DNA: TGTGCCAGCAGCAAAGCTACAGGGAGCTCCTACAATGAGCAGTTCTTC; CDR3 protein: CASSKATGSSYNEQFF
CDR3 length: 11; clone size: many; V gene: TRBV29-1; J gene: TRBJ2-1; D gene: -; CDR3 DNA: TGCAGCGGGACTACAGGGATTGAGCAGTTCTTC; CDR3 protein: CSGTTGIEQFF
CDR3 length: 14; clone size: many; V gene: TRBV11-1; J gene: TRBJ2-7; D gene: -; CDR3 DNA: TGTGCCAGCAGCTTGAGGCAGAGCTCCTACGAGCAGTACTTC; CDR3 protein: CASSLRQSSYEQYF
CDR3 length: 15; clone size: many; V gene: TRBV10-3; J gene: TRBJ2-2; D gene: -; CDR3 DNA: TGTGCCATCAGTGAGGGGGGGCATGGGACCGGGGAGCTGTTTTTT; CDR3 protein: CAISEGGHGTGELFF
CDR3 length: 11; clone size: many; V gene: TRBV29-1; J gene: TRBJ2-7; D gene: -; CDR3 DNA: TGCAGCGTTGGGGGACGGGGCGAGCAGTACTTC; CDR3 protein: CSVGGRGEQYF
CDR3 length: 14; clone size: many; V gene: TRBV6-6; J gene: TRBJ2-7; D gene: -; CDR3 DNA: TGTGCCAGCAGCTCCGACACCTCCTCCTACGAGCAGTACTTC; CDR3 protein: CASSSDTSSYEQYF
CDR3 length: 15; clone size: many; V gene: TRBV6-5; J gene: TRBJ1-5; D gene: TRBD1; CDR3 DNA: TGTGCCAGCAGTTACGGACAGGGGAACAATCAGCCCCAGCATTTT; CDR3 protein: CASSYGQGNNQPQHF
CDR3 length: 18; clone size: -; V gene: TRBV10-3; J gene: TRBJ2-7; D gene: TRBD2; CDR3 DNA: TGTGCCATCAGTGATCTCGCGGGACTAGCGGGGGACCCGTACGAGCAGTACTTC; CDR3 protein: CAISDLAGLAGDPYEQYF
CDR3 length: 16; clone size: many; V gene: TRBV5-1; J gene: TRBJ2-5; D gene: TRBD1; CDR3 DNA: TGCGCCAGCAGCTTGGGGGGACAGCCCTTTGGGGAGACCCAGTACTTC; CDR3 protein: CASSLGGQPFGETQYF
CDR3 length: 16; clone size: many; V gene: TRBV5-1; J gene: TRBJ2-5; D gene: TRBD2; CDR3 DNA: TGCGCCAGCAGCTATGGGACTAGCGGTTTTCAAGAGACCCAGTACTTC; CDR3 protein: CASSYGTSGFQETQYF
CDR3 length: 14; clone size: many; V gene: TRBV20-1; J gene: TRBJ1-4; D gene: -; CDR3 DNA: TGCAGTGCTAGAGATCCTCAGACTAATGAAAAACTGTTTTTT; CDR3 protein: CSARDPQTNEKLFF
CDR3 length: 15; clone size: many; V gene: TRBV20-1; J gene: TRBJ1-3; D gene: TRBD1; CDR3 DNA: TGCAGTGCGGACGGACAGGGGGCCTCTGGAAACACCATATATTTT; CDR3 protein: CSADGQGASGNTIYF
CDR3 length: 11; clone size: many; V gene: TRBV20-1; J gene: TRBJ2-3; D gene: -; CDR3 DNA: TGCAGTGCTAGAGATGCAGATACGCAGTATTTT; CDR3 protein: CSARDADTQYF
CDR3 length: 15; clone size: many; V gene: TRBV5-1; J gene: TRBJ2-7; D gene: TRBD1; CDR3 DNA: TGCGCCAGCAGCCAGTGGGACAGGGGAGGGTACGAGCAGTACTTC; CDR3 protein: CASSQWDRGGYEQYF
CDR3 length: 12; clone size: many; V gene: TRBV2; J gene: TRBJ2-5; D gene: -; CDR3 DNA: TGTGCCAGCAACCGAATAGGGGAGACCCAGTACTTC; CDR3 protein: CASNRIGETQYF
CDR3 length: 12; clone size: many; V gene: TRBV11-2; J gene: TRBJ2-3; D gene: -; CDR3 DNA: TGTGCCAGCAGCCCTCAATCTACTCCGCAGTATTTT; CDR3 protein: CASSPQSTPQYF
CDR3 length: 14; clone size: many; V gene: TRBV18; J gene: TRBJ2-7; D gene: -; CDR3 DNA: TGTGCCAGCTCACCAGACAGGAGGGTCCGCGAGCAGTACTTC; CDR3 protein: CASSPDRRVREQYF
CDR3 length: 14; clone size: -; V gene: TRBV7-2; J gene: TRBJ1-6; D gene: -; CDR3 DNA: TGTGCCAGCAGCTTAGACACCGGACATTCACCCCTCCACTTT; CDR3 protein: CASSLDTGHSPLHF
CDR3 length: 13; clone size: many; V gene: TRBV9; J gene: TRBJ2-7; D gene: -; CDR3 DNA: TGTGCCAGCAGCGTAACCCCCGTTGGGGAGCAGTACTTC; CDR3 protein: CASSVTPVGEQYF
CDR3 length: 15; clone size: many; V gene: TRBV10-3; J gene: TRBJ2-7; D gene: -; CDR3 DNA: TGTGCCATCAGTGAGTCCAAGGACAGACGGGGCGAGCAGTACTTC; CDR3 protein: CAISESKDRRGEQYF
CDR3 length: 15; clone size: many; V gene: TRBV7-6; J gene: TRBJ1-1; D gene: TRBD1; CDR3 DNA: TGTGCCAGCAGCCGCGACAGGGGGAGGAACACTGAAGCTTTCTTT; CDR3 protein: CASSRDRGRNTEAFF
CDR3 length: 15; clone size: many; V gene: TRBV5-1; J gene: TRBJ2-7; D gene: -; CDR3 DNA: TGCGCCAGCAGCTTCAGGGTCGGGGGCTCCTACGAGCAGTACTTC; CDR3 protein: CASSFRVGGSYEQYF